Sequencing of this TCR beta chain was carried out in a study of CD8 T cells in ankylosing spondylitis. Findings and caveats of the study: Reactive arthritis synovial fluid and blood previously showed some of these motif variants.

V was pared by 2 bases and J by 9 bases, with 8 bases of the junction left unmatched. The CDR3 length is 14 residues. Germline-derived CDR1 and CDR2 are DFQATT and SNEGSKA (reference sequence). The TCR beta libraries were generated through quantitative 5'-RACE incorporating molecular barcodes. A single record per CDR3 protein comes from TCRdb applying MiXCR to the 5' RACE reads. The sample contains tens of thousands of distinct CDR3 sequences, 16% of which appear only once. The table lists this clonotype with a few counts. Its antigen is unidentified. The rearrangement links TRBV20-1 to TRBJ2-1; 9 bases fit TRBD2. This clonotype was sampled from a male donor with ankylosing spondylitis or in good health (not recorded which). Sequenced material: blood. CDR3 nucleotides: TGCAGTGCTAGATGGCCTAGCGGGACCAGTGAGCAGTTCTTC. It specifies CSARWPSGTSEQFF.